This paragraph reports one TCR beta chain. Its antigen remains unknown. These data come from a study of cytomegalovirus exposure and HLA in healthy donors. Findings and caveats of the study: Researchers counted some 150 TCR beta chains as cytomegalovirus-associated. Earlier analysis found most TCR beta V segments productive about 87% or about 30% of the time. An analysis was carried out later, and it reportedly showed fewer N-insertions in an Asian-associated ancestry cluster than the approximately 670-donor mean. Common viral pathogens seemed to be connected with several of the most significant clusters, according to a later analysis.

PCR used 60 Vbeta primers and 13 Jbeta primers. Method: immunoSEQ multiplex PCR; TCRdb's copy keeps in-frame clones and lacks some. In the table there are 100,000 to 150,000 clones, around 82% of which are singletons. Germline V gene sequence: CDR1 WNHNN, CDR2 SYGVQD (reference sequence). The CDR3 sequence is 13 residues long. Trimming pared 4 bases from V and 0 bases from J, leaving 6 bases between. The specimen was PBMCs. This clonotype was sampled from a woman between 35 and 50 years old in good health and CMV-seropositive. The genes are TRBV10-1 and TRBJ1-1; D is undetermined. The CDR3 spells CASSGQMNTEAFF. CDR3 DNA: TGCGCCAGCAGTGGACAAATGAACACTGAAGCTTTCTTT.